This T cell receptor beta chain originates from a study of early T cells in non-severe SARS-CoV-2 infection. Study-level information: Sequencing of bulk RNA from unsorted whole blood was done, without chain pairing.

Each single cDNA molecule received a unique molecular identifier. TCRdb re-called the 5' RACE reads with MiXCR, one entry per CDR3 protein. Among about 20,000 distinct CDR3 sequences listed, 5% to 6% were seen once. V was pared by 2 bases and J by 11 bases, with 11 bases between. The CDR3 runs to 12 residues. Germline V lookup: CDR1 SGHTA, CDR2 FQGNSA. Worth noting for this clonotype: Antigen unknown.

Whole-study findings and limits: In VDJdb matching, anti-spike CD8 responses were favored while private and CD4 specificities went missing.

V gene TRBV7-2 combines with J gene TRBJ2-3; no clear D gene. The clonotype comes from an adult who was a healthcare worker with PCR-confirmed SARS-CoV-2 infection or an uninfected control (not recorded which). The source material was whole blood, sampled at baseline. CDR3 amino acids: CASSLWPGRQYF. The CDR3 nucleotides read TGTGCCAGCAGCTTATGGCCCGGACGGCAGTATTTT.